One sample yielded the 14 T cell receptor beta chains listed below, sequenced in a study of CD8 T cells in ankylosing spondylitis listed by TCRdb under 2017. Study-wide conclusions, independent of this receptor: Blood from ankylosing spondylitis patients appeared to be characterized by a TCR beta motif composed of about eight highly homologous amino acid variants.

Receptor libraries were prepared by 5' RACE. Sequenced on an Illumina HiSeq 2500. Using fastp at Q25 and MiXCR, TCRdb reprocessed the public reads and kept productive beta chains. CDR3 protein duplicates are merged, each entry listing the most common genes and DNA. Recorded for this sample are just under 550,000 distinct CDR3 sequences; 12% of them occurred a single time. Clones ranked in the top ten supply nearly 7% of the sample. These receptors have no identified antigens. Source material: blood, either unsorted or a sorted T cell fraction (not recorded which). The receptor source for this set is a male donor with ankylosing spondylitis.

The gene calls are TRBV12-3 or TRBV12-4 and TRBJ1-3; D perhaps matches TRBD1 (5 bases). Trimming cost V 3 bases and J 6 bases, with 15 bases left between them. CDR3 size: 15 residues. The CDR3 DNA reads TGTGCCAGCAGTTTTGACAGCCTAGCTGAAAACACCATATATTTT. Translated: CASSFDSLAENTIYF.

This clonotype was seen a few times. The chain carries TRBV7-2 and TRBJ1-6; D unresolved. The germline V gene encodes CDR1 SGHTA and CDR2 FQGNSA. This CDR3 is 16 amino acids long. V was trimmed by 5 bases and J by 3 bases, leaving 14 bases between them. The CDR3 protein is CASSTWTEYYNSPLHF. The CDR3 DNA reads as TGTGCCAGCAGCACTTGGACGGAATACTATAATTCACCCCTCCACTTT.

This sequence joins TRBV30 and TRBJ2-2, with D possibly TRBD2 on 5 matching bases. Germline assignment: CDR1 GTSNPN and CDR2 SVGIG (reference sequence). V was shortened by 3 bases and J by 3 bases, with 8 bases between the two germline ends. This CDR3 has 13 residues. The chain's CDR3 is CAWRDFHTGELFF. CDR3 DNA: TGTGCCTGGAGGGACTTCCACACCGGGGAGCTGTTTTTT.

This clonotype came up a few times. J is TRBJ1-2 and V is TRBV4-2; tentatively, D is TRBD1 (5 bases). Germline loops: CDR1 LGHNA, CDR2 YNFKEQ. Trimming took off 0 bases at V and 4 bases at J, with 12 bases between the two ends. This CDR3 comprises 15 residues. The CDR3 region is CASSQESRGSYGYTF. DNA of the CDR3: TGTGCCAGCAGCCAAGAGTCCCGGGGGAGCTATGGCTACACCTTC.

This clonotype was recorded many times. This chain connects TRBV12-3 or TRBV12-4 to TRBJ1-4; D unclear. This CDR3 has 14 residues. The V end was cut by 6 bases, the J end by 8 bases, with 16 bases between. DNA for the CDR3: TGTGCCAGCAGACCCGACCGAGTGGGCGAAAAACTGTTTTTT. It translates to CASRPDRVGEKLFF.

CDR3 sequence reads: CASSPIIGTSGRQNTGELFF. In DNA, the CDR3 is TGTGCCAGCAGCCCCATTATTGGGACTAGCGGGAGGCAAAACACCGGGGAGCTGTTTTTT. The rearrangement uses TRBV4-2 and TRBJ2-2, with 15 bases identical to TRBD2. Germline CDR1 and CDR2: LGHNA and YNFKEQ. Trimming removed 4 bases from V and 2 bases from J; junction bases left unmatched: 11. The CDR3 is made up of 20 amino acids.

This rearrangement joins TRBV20-1 to TRBJ2-5; TRBD2 agrees at 9 bases. The junction had 4 bases not matched to a gene; V was cut back by 5 bases and J by 3 bases. CDR1 DFQATT and CDR2 SNEGSKA come from the germline V gene (reference sequence). There are 13 residues in the CDR3. The CDR3: CSAGGRAEETQYF. In nucleotides, the CDR3 is TGCAGTGCTGGCGGGAGGGCAGAAGAGACCCAGTACTTC.

The chain joins TRBV20-1 to TRBJ2-1; 8 nucleotides agree with TRBD2. From germline, CDR1 is DFQATT and CDR2 SNEGSKA (reference sequence). With V trimmed by 6 bases and J by 0 bases, 7 bases remained unmatched. This CDR3 has 15 residues. CDR3 region: CSAYSGTSSYNEQFF. In DNA, the CDR3 is TGCAGTGCATATTCCGGGACTAGCTCCTACAATGAGCAGTTCTTC.

This clonotype appeared a few times. This chain links TRBV6-5 with TRBJ2-1, with a tentative D call TRBD1 (6 bases). Germline V gene data show CDR1 as MNHEY and CDR2 as SVGAGI. Trimming removed 1 base from V and 8 bases from J, with 21 bases in between. The CDR3 length is 17 residues. In nucleotides, the CDR3 is TGTGCCAGCAGTTACTTCCTTACAGGGATATCAGCGGATGAGCAGTTCTTC. Its translation is CASSYFLTGISADEQFF.

There are many counts of this clonotype. The rearrangement links TRBV29-1 to TRBJ2-7, with a possible D match to TRBD1 (6 bases). V lost 7 bases, J lost 3 bases, and 13 bases lay in between. Per germline, CDR1 SQVTM and CDR2 ANQGSEA. The CDR3 is 12 amino acids. The CDR3 spells CSASPQGYEQYF. The CDR3 bases are TGCAGCGCTTCACCACAGGGCTACGAGCAGTACTTC.

The chain joins TRBV7-8 to TRBJ2-1; no reliable D call. V was shortened by 5 bases and J by 9 bases, with 14 bases between the two germline ends. Germline-derived CDR1 and CDR2 are SGHVS and FQNEAQ. This CDR3 spans 13 amino acids. CDR3 sequence reads: CASSTQTDGEQFF. As DNA, the CDR3 is TGTGCCAGCAGCACCCAGACGGACGGTGAGCAGTTCTTC.

This clonotype was picked up a small number of times. This chain uses TRBV20-1 with TRBJ2-3; TRBD2 matches 7 bases. Germline CDR1 reads DFQATT; CDR2 reads SNEGSKA (reference sequence). This CDR3 has 15 amino acids. V dropped 2 bases and J dropped 6; count of bases not matched to a gene: 11. The CDR3 sequence is CSARSGTTSDDTQYF. CDR3 sequence (DNA): TGCAGTGCTAGAAGCGGGACTACCTCCGATGATACGCAGTATTTT.

In its sample, this clonotype was seen many times. The chain carries TRBV20-1 and TRBJ2-1; 7 bases fit TRBD1. Trimming took 5 bases from V and 6 from J; bases not matched to a gene: 13. Per the germline V gene, CDR1 is DFQATT and CDR2 is SNEGSKA (reference sequence). The length of the CDR3 is 15 residues. CDR3 loop: CSAETGTVSSNEQFF. The CDR3 DNA follows: TGCAGTGCTGAAACCGGGACAGTAAGCAGCAATGAGCAGTTCTTC.

The chain is built from TRBV7-7 and TRBJ2-6; possibly TRBD2 for D (5 bases). Germline CDR1 is SSHAT and CDR2 is FNYEAQ (reference sequence). The CDR3 sequence is 15 residues long. V lost 5 bases and J 0 bases, leaving 8 bases between the germline ends. CDR3 bases: TGTGCCAGCAGCCCTAGCAGCTCTGGGGCCAACGTCCTGACTTTC. As protein: CASSPSSSGANVLTF.